This entry features one T cell receptor beta chain sequence. Profiled with immunoSEQ multiplex PCR; TCRdb holds only in-frame clones, not every one. The sample carries under 150,000 clones, about 91% recorded once. With 0 bases clipped from V and 14 bases from J, the junction kept 5 bases outside the gene matches. Germline assignment: CDR1 LGHDT and CDR2 YNNKEL (reference sequence). The CDR3 loop spans 12 amino acids. This entry belongs to a study of T cell responses to AZD1222 COVID-19 vaccine. Study-wide background: Second doses that came at about 4 or about 12 weeks were put together.

The starting material was peripheral blood, obtained on day 0 of AZD1222 vaccination. This clonotype was sampled from an adult in good health. V is TRBV3-1 (or the pseudogene TRBV3-2) and J is TRBJ2-3; 7 nucleotides align to TRBD2. The CDR3: CASSQEGRELYF. CDR3 DNA: TGTGCCAGCAGCCAAGAGGGGCGGGAGCTGTATTTT.